A single sample gave rise to the 24 T cell receptor beta chains below, sequenced in a study of T cell repertoires in cytomegalovirus infection. Via MiXCR, TCRdb re-called the reads, giving one row per CDR3 protein. The sample lists a few hundred thousand distinct CDR3 sequences, roughly an eighth occurring once. Sequenced: PBMCs. The receptors here all came from a human donor in good health (CMV status not recorded). Some clones in this sample may be carry-over from other donors' samples.

This clonotype was detected many times. J is TRBJ1-1 and V is TRBV12-3 or TRBV12-4; D is uncertain. The CDR3 has 13 amino acids. Trimming pared 8 bases from V and 6 bases from J, leaving 16 bases between. CDR3 residues: CASLTWAGAEAFF. The CDR3 DNA reads TGTGCCAGCTTGACTTGGGCCGGGGCTGAAGCTTTCTTT.

This clonotype was counted at least ten times. J is TRBJ2-7 and V is TRBV14, with a weak D call TRBD1 (6 bases). The CDR3 length is 16 residues. Germline CDR1 SGHDN, CDR2 FVKESK. Trimming removed 4 bases at V and 1 base at J, with 17 bases between. The CDR3 loop is CASSPRPGRGSYEQYF. The CDR3 DNA reads TGTGCCAGCAGCCCTCGTCCGGGTAGGGGGTCCTACGAGCAGTACTTC.

The chain employs TRBV29-1 and TRBJ1-1, with a weak D call TRBD1 (5 bases). Trimming left V 4 bases short and J 2 bases short, with 14 bases between. Germline loops: CDR1 SQVTM, CDR2 ANQGSEA. This CDR3 spans 14 amino acids. In DNA, the CDR3 is TGCAGCGTTGCGTGGAGCGGGGCTAACACTGAAGCTTTCTTT. Protein product: CSVAWSGANTEAFF.

The sample holds many counts of this clonotype. J is TRBJ1-3 and V is TRBV7-2; D uncertain. The CDR3 runs 14 residues. The germline V gene has CDR1 SGHTA and CDR2 FQGNSA. Trimming took 4 bases from V and 0 from J, leaving 7 bases between them. CDR3 DNA sequence: TGTGCCAGCAGCTCCTCTAGCTCTGGAAACACCATATATTTT. Translating gives CASSSSSSGNTIYF.

The V and J genes are TRBV20-1 and TRBJ2-5, with D perhaps given as TRBD1 or TRBD2 (5 bases each). V lost 5 bases to trimming and J lost 13 bases, with 17 bases between them. The CDR3 runs 11 residues. Germline V gives CDR1 DFQATT, CDR2 SNEGSKA (reference sequence). CDR3 in amino acids: CSAETGTGRYF. The CDR3 DNA follows: TGCAGTGCTGAAACTGGGACCGGGCGGTACTTC.

This clonotype was found a few times. The rearrangement uses TRBV5-1 and TRBJ2-7, with D unresolved. V was pared by 1 base and J by 0 bases, with 8 bases between. Germline V gives CDR1 SGHRS, CDR2 YFSETQ. The CDR3 contains 14 residues. The CDR3 region is CASSLYSRSYEQYF. DNA of the CDR3: TGCGCCAGCAGCTTGTATTCCCGCTCCTACGAGCAGTACTTC. The full variable domain, rest sourced from reference TRBV5-1 and TRBJ2-7, is KAGVTQTPRYLIKTRGQQVTLSCSPISGHRSVSWYQQTPGQGLQFLFEYFSETQRNKGNFPGRFSGRQFSNSRSEMNVSTLELGDSALYLCASSLYSRSYEQYFGPGTRLTVT.

The rearrangement joins TRBV29-1 to TRBJ1-1; a possible D gene is TRBD1 (5 bases). There are 12 residues in the CDR3. V was shortened by 7 bases and J by 1 base, with 10 bases between the two germline ends. Germline V CDR1 and CDR2: SQVTM, ANQGSEA. The CDR3 region has the DNA TGCAGCGCTTGGGACCAGAACACTGAAGCTTTCTTT. As protein: CSAWDQNTEAFF.

The chain uses TRBV2 and TRBJ1-6; D possibly corresponds to TRBD1 (5 bases). Per germline, CDR1 SNHLY and CDR2 FYNNEI. The V gene lost 4 bases and the J gene lost 10 bases, with 20 bases spanning the gap. The CDR3 has 16 amino acids. The CDR3 coding sequence is TGTGCCAGCAGTGGTCTTCCCGGGACTGGGGGATCACCCCTCCACTTT. Translation gives CASSGLPGTGGSPLHF.

This clonotype came up a few times. The V call is TRBV20-1, the J call TRBJ2-3, with 8 bases lining up with TRBD2. Germline trimming cut 3 bases from V and 0 bases from J; bases unmatched to any gene: 8. The germline CDR1 and CDR2 sequences are DFQATT and SNEGSKA (reference sequence). CDR3 size: 16 residues. This chain's CDR3 is CSASDHASGSTDTQYF. In DNA form, the CDR3 reads TGCAGTGCTAGCGATCATGCTAGCGGGAGCACAGATACGCAGTATTTT.

This rearrangement joins TRBV5-6 to TRBJ2-3, with 9 bases identical to TRBD1. The germline CDR1 and CDR2 sequences are SGHDT and YYEEEE. The CDR3 runs 18 residues. The V gene end was trimmed by 3 bases and the J gene end by 1 base; junction bases not matched to a gene: 12. The CDR3, as DNA: TGTGCCAGCAGCTCGCGCGGCGGGACAGGGTCCGGCACAGATACGCAGTATTTT. Translating gives CASSSRGGTGSGTDTQYF.

The chain recombines TRBV7-7 with TRBJ2-5; D may be TRBD1 (5 bases). V was trimmed by 5 bases and J by 3 bases, leaving 19 bases between them. Looked up from germline, CDR1 is SSHAT and CDR2 is FNYEAQ (reference sequence). The CDR3 contains 16 residues. Here the CDR3 DNA reads TGTGCCAGCAGCCCGAACCCGACAGTAAGGGAAGAGACCCAGTACTTC. It translates to CASSPNPTVREETQYF. Full variable domain (rest looked up from reference TRBV7-7 and TRBJ2-5): GAGVSQSPRYKVTKRGQDVTLRCDPISSHATLYWYQQALGQGPEFLTYFNYEAQPDKSGLPSDRFSAERPEGSISTLTIQRTEQRDSAMYRCASSPNPTVREETQYFGPGTRLLVL.

In this sample, this clonotype turned up many times. The V call is TRBV5-1, the J call TRBJ1-5; possible D gene TRBD1, 5 bases. V was cut by 4 bases and J by 2 bases, with 16 bases left in between. Germline loops: CDR1 SGHRS, CDR2 YFSETQ. The CDR3 contains 16 residues. In DNA form, the CDR3 reads TGCGCCAGCAGCATGGGGGACCCCGGAGGCAATCAGCCCCAGCATTTT. Protein sequence: CASSMGDPGGNQPQHF.

The chain uses TRBV3-1 and TRBJ2-1; 7 bases align to TRBD2. CDR3 length: 15 residues. Germline V gene sequence: CDR1 LGHDT, CDR2 YNNKEL (reference sequence). The V and J ends lost 4 bases and 4 bases, in that order; junction bases with no gene match: 7. DNA of the CDR3: TGTGCCAGCAGCCGACCGGGACTAAATTACAATGAGCAGTTCTTC. Its protein product is CASSRPGLNYNEQFF.

This clonotype was counted a few times. The J gene is TRBJ2-2, the V gene TRBV29-1; D remains unclear. Germline CDR1 is SQVTM and CDR2 is ANQGSEA. CDR3 length equals 14 residues. Trimming cost V 6 bases and J 0 bases, with 11 bases left between them. CDR3 region: CSVKQVANTGELFF. CDR3 DNA sequence: TGCAGCGTAAAGCAGGTCGCGAACACCGGGGAGCTGTTTTTT.

J is TRBJ2-7 and V is TRBV10-3, with D unresolved. The CDR3 extends over 12 amino acids. CDR1 ENHRY and CDR2 SYGVKD come from the germline V gene. V lost 4 bases and J lost 6, with 10 bases in between. For the CDR3, the DNA is TGTGCCATCAGTGCACACATTAGCGAGCAGTACTTC. As protein: CAISAHISEQYF.

In its sample, this clonotype was seen many times. The CDR3 DNA sequence: TGTGCCAGCAGCTTAGTAGCGGGAGAGGCCGAGCAGTACTTC. Translated, it gives CASSLVAGEAEQYF. V gene TRBV7-9 combines with J gene TRBJ2-7, with 9 bases matching TRBD2. J gave up 6 bases and V 1 base, and 4 bases lay outside the gene matches. The CDR3 covers 14 residues. Per the germline V gene, CDR1 is SEHNR and CDR2 is FQNEAQ (reference sequence).

The J gene is TRBJ2-7, the V gene TRBV28, with D perhaps matching TRBD1 or TRBD2 (6 bases each). Trimming removed 5 bases at V and 1 base at J, with 15 bases between. From germline, CDR1 is MDHEN and CDR2 SYDVKM. This CDR3 has 15 residues. The CDR3 protein is CASSPSGALSYEQYF. The CDR3 DNA sequence: TGTGCCAGCAGTCCGTCGGGGGCACTATCCTACGAGCAGTACTTC.

This clonotype was counted a few times. The chain uses TRBV20-1 and TRBJ1-5; unclear D gene. Germline CDR1 is DFQATT and CDR2 is SNEGSKA (reference sequence). V lost 0 bases, J lost 0 bases, and 12 bases lay in between. CDR3 length: 16 residues. Here the CDR3 DNA reads TGCAGTGCTAGAGACAACGGCCGAAATAGCAATCAGCCCCAGCATTTT. This codes for CSARDNGRNSNQPQHF.

This clonotype appeared many times. The rearrangement uses TRBV10-3 and TRBJ1-2, with D perhaps matching TRBD1 (6 bases). Trimming left V 3 bases short and J 4 bases short, with 9 bases between. CDR3 length equals 13 residues. Germline CDR1 ENHRY, CDR2 SYGVKD. CDR3 coding DNA: TGTGCCATCAGTGAAGGGGGTGGCTATGGCTACACCTTC. Translation: CAISEGGGYGYTF.

The chain recombines TRBV29-1 with TRBJ2-7; D uncertain. This CDR3 is built from 11 residues. The germline V and J ends were trimmed by 6 bases and 0 bases, with 6 bases remaining between them. Germline lookup yields CDR1 SQVTM and CDR2 ANQGSEA. CDR3 amino acids: CSVQSSYEQYF. CDR3 coding DNA: TGCAGCGTCCAGAGCTCCTACGAGCAGTACTTC.

Ten or more counts support this clonotype. The chain recombines TRBV7-2 with TRBJ2-7; 7 bases are shared with TRBD1. CDR1 and CDR2 (germline): SGHTA, FQGNSA. This CDR3 region has 14 residues. The ends lost 0 bases at V and 2 bases at J; junction bases unmatched: 1. CDR3 residues: CASSLAGTAYEQYF. The CDR3 DNA reads TGTGCCAGCAGCTTAGCCGGGACAGCCTACGAGCAGTACTTC.

This rearrangement joins TRBV9 to TRBJ2-2, with 7 bases fitting TRBD2. The CDR3 is made up of 16 amino acids. CDR1 and CDR2 from the germline V gene are SGDLS and YYNGEE. The ends lost 0 bases at V and 0 bases at J; junction bases unmatched: 2. The CDR3 nucleotides read TGTGCCAGCAGCGTAGTTACTAGCGCGAACACCGGGGAGCTGTTTTTT. Protein: CASSVVTSANTGELFF.

V gene TRBV9 combines with J gene TRBJ1-6, with D unclear. The CDR3 length is 14 residues. V gave up 0 bases and J gave up 6 bases, with 7 bases separating them. Looked up from germline, CDR1 is SGDLS and CDR2 is YYNGEE. The CDR3 nucleotides are TGTGCCAGCAGCGTAGAGGGTTTTAATTCACCCCTCCACTTT. It specifies CASSVEGFNSPLHF.

This clonotype was counted ten times or more. The chain links TRBV4-2 to TRBJ2-3; TRBD2 matches 7 bases. V shed 1 base, J shed 4 bases, and the junction held 5 bases outside the gene matches. The CDR3 is made up of 15 amino acids. Germline lookup yields CDR1 LGHNA and CDR2 YNFKEQ. This CDR3 reads CASSQAGTTSDTQYF. CDR3 DNA: TGTGCCAGCAGCCAAGCCGGGACTACCTCAGATACGCAGTATTTT.